This T cell receptor (beta chain) was captured by sequencing in a study of blood T cell repertoires in COVID-19. For the study at large: Both acute and convalescent COVID-19 samples were obtained from the United States, Italy and Spain. The analysed material was cDNA or gDNA that came from T cells, B-cell-depleted T cells, or PBMCs.

V shed 4 bases, J shed 6 bases, and the junction held 6 bases outside the gene matches. The CDR3 sequence is 14 residues long. Germline V lookup: CDR1 SNHLY, CDR2 FYNNEI. Original data processing: Amplification of reference gene primers was used by the study to estimate nucleated cell counts. Here immunoSEQ multiplex PCR was the method, and the copy in TCRdb shows in-frame clones only, minus some. D and trimming were read from the DNA, whereas the V and J calls and clone size are those reported in that table. The sample contains approximately 240,000 clones, 75% to 85% of which appear only once. Sequencing used peripheral blood. This chain uses TRBV2 with TRBJ2-7, with 10 bases fitting TRBD1. The sequence was collected from a woman aged 25-40 years with COVID-19, enrolled during active disease. The CDR3 reads CASSGTGGRLEQYF. The CDR3 DNA sequence: TGTGCCAGCAGTGGGACAGGGGGTCGGCTCGAGCAGTACTTC.